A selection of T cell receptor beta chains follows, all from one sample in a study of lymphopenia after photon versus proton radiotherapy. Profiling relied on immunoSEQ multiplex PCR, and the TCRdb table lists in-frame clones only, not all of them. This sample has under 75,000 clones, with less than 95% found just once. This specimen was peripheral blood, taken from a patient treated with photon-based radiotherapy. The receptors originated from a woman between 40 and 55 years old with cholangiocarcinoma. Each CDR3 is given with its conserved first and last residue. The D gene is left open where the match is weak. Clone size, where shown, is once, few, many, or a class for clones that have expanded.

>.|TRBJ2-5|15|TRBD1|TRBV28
TGTGCCAGCAGTCGTGGGACAGCCTACCAAGAGACCCAGTACTTC
CASSRGTAYQETQYF
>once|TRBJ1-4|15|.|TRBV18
TGTGCCAGCACCCGCGGGGGGGCAGATAATGAAAAACTGTTTTTT
CASTRGGADNEKLFF
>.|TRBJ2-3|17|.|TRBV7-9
TGTGCCAGCAGCCTAGCACCGGGACTCTACGAGACAGATACGCAGTATTTT
CASSLAPGLYETDTQYF
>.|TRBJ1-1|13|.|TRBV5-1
TGCGCCAGCAGCCCAGCGCCGAACACTGAAGCTTTCTTT
CASSPAPNTEAFF
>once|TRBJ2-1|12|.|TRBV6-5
TGTGCCAGCAGTTACTCAGGCGATGAGCAGTTCTTC
CASSYSGDEQFF
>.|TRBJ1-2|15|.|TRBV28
TGTGCCAGCAGTTTACCTTCAGGGAGCGTCTATGGCTACACCTTC
CASSLPSGSVYGYTF
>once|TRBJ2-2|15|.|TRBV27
TGTGCCAGCAGTTTTTCAGGTCAGAACACCGGGGAGCTGTTTTTT
CASSFSGQNTGELFF
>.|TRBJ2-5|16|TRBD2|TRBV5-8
TGTGCCAGCAGCCCCGGACTAGCGGGAGGAGGGGAGACCCAGTACTTC
CASSPGLAGGGETQYF
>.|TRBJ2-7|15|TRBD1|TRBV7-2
TGTGCCAGCAGCTTAGCTGGGACAGGGAAATACGAGCAGTACTTC
CASSLAGTGKYEQYF
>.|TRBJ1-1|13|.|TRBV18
TGTGCCAGCTCACTAGGGACGGGCACTGAAGCTTTCTTT
CASSLGTGTEAFF
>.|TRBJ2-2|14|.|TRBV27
TGTGCCAGCAGAGTAATCGGCGGCACCGGGGAGCTGTTTTTT
CASRVIGGTGELFF